This T cell receptor beta chain was profiled in a study of cytomegalovirus exposure and HLA in healthy donors. Overall study findings and caveats: There were 164 TCR beta chains listed as cytomegalovirus-associated. In vitro data verified a few CMV-associated chains as specific for CMV antigens.

For this clone: Its antigen is unidentified.

Primers: 60 Vbeta forward and 13 Jbeta reverse. The protocol was immunoSEQ multiplex PCR, while the TCRdb copy is restricted to in-frame clones and leaves out a portion. The repertoire holds around 130,000 clones, with approximately 65% as singletons. The CDR3 consists of 11 residues. Trimming left V 3 bases short and J 5 bases short, with 5 bases between. CDR1 DFQATT and CDR2 SNEGSKA come from the germline V gene (reference sequence). The gene calls are TRBV20-1 and TRBJ2-4; possibly TRBD1 for D (5 bases). Source material: PBMCs. This TCR derives from a woman aged 60-75 years in good health and CMV-seronegative. CDR3 region: CSASRENIQYF. The CDR3 nucleotides are TGCAGTGCTAGCAGGGAAAACATTCAGTACTTC.